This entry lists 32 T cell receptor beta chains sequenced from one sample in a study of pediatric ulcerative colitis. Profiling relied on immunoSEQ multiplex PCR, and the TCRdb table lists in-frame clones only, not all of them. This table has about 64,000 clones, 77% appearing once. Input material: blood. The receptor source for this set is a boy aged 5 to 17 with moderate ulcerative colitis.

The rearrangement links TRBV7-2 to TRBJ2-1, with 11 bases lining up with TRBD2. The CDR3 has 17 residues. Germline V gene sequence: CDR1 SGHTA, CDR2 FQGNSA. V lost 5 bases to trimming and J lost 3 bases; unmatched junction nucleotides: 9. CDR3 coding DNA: TGTGCCAGCAGCCCTAAACTAGCGGGGGCCGGCTACAATGAGCAGTTCTTC. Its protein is CASSPKLAGAGYNEQFF.

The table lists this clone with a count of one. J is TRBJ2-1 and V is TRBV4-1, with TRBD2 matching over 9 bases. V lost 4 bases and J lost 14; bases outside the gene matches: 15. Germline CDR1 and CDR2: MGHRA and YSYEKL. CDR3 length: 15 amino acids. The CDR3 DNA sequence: TGCGCCAGCAGCCCCGGAGTTAGCGGGAGAGCCCGTAAGTTCTTC. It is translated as CASSPGVSGRARKFF.

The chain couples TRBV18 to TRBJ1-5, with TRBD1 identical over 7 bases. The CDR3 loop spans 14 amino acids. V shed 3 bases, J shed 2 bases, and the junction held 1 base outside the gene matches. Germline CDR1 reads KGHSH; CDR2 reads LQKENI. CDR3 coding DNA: TGTGCCAGCTCACCTGGGACAGGCAATCAGCCCCAGCATTTT. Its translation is CASSPGTGNQPQHF. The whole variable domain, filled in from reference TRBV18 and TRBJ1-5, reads NAGVMQNPRHLVRRRGQEARLRCSPMKGHSHVYWYRQLPEEGLKFMVYLQKENIIDESGMPKERFSAEFPKEGPSILRIQQVVRGDSAAYFCASSPGTGNQPQHFGDGTRLSIL.

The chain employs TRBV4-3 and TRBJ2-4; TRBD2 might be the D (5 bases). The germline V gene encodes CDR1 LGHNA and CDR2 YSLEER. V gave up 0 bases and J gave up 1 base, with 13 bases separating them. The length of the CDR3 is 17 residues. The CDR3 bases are TGCGCCAGCAGCCAAGACCCCCCTTCGGGGGCCAAAAACATTCAGTACTTC. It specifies CASSQDPPSGAKNIQYF.

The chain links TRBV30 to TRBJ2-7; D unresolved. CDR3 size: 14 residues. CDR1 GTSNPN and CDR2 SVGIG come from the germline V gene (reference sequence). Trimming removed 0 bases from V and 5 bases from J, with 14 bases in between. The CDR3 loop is CAWSVWPLGNEQYF. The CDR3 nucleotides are TGTGCCTGGAGTGTGTGGCCGTTAGGGAACGAGCAGTACTTC.

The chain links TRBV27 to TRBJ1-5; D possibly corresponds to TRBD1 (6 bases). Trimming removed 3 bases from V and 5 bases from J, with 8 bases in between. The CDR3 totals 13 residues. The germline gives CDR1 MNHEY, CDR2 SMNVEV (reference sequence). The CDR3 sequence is CASSLGQDQPQHF. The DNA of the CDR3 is TGTGCCAGCAGTTTGGGACAAGATCAGCCCCAGCATTTT.

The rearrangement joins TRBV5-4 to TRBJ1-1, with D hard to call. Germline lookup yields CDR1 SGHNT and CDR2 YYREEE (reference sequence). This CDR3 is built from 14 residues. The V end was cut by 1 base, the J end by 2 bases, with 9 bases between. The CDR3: CASSLTGRNTEAFF. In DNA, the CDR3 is TGTGCCAGCAGCTTGACCGGTCGAAACACTGAAGCTTTCTTT.

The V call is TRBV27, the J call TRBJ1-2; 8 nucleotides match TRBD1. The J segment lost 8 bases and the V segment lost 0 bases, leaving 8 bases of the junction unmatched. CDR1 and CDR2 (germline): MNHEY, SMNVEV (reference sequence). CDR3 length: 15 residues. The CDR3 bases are TGTGCCAGCAGTTTATCGTCAACAGGGGGACACGGCTACACCTTC. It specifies CASSLSSTGGHGYTF.

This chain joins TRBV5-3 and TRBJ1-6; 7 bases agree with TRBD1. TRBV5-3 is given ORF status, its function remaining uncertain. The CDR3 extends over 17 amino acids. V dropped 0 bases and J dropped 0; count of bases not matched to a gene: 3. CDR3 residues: CARSLAGGSSYNSPLHF. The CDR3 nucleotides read TGTGCCAGAAGCTTGGCAGGGGGAAGCTCCTATAATTCACCCCTCCACTTT.

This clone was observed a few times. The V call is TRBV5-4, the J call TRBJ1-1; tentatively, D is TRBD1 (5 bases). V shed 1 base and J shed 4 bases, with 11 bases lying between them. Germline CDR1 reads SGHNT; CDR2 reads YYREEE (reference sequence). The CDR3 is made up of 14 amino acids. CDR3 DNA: TGTGCCAGCAGCTTGCAGCAGGGCGCCACTGAAGCTTTCTTT. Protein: CASSLQQGATEAFF.

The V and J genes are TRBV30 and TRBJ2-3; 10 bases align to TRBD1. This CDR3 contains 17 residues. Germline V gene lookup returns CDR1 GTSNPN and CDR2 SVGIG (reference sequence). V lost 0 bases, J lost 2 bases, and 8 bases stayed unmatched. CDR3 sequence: CAWSVLGQGKNTDTQYF. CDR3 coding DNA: TGTGCCTGGAGTGTACTGGGACAGGGGAAAAACACAGATACGCAGTATTTT.

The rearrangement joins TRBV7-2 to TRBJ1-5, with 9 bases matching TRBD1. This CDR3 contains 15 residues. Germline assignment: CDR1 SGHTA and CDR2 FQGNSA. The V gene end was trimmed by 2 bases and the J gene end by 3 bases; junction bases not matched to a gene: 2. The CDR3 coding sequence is TGTGCCAGCAGCTTAACAGGGGGCATCAATCAGCCCCAGCATTTT. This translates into CASSLTGGINQPQHF. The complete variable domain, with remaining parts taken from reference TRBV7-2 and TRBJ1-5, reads GAGVSQSPSNKVTEKGKDVELRCDPISGHTALYWYRQSLGQGLEFLIYFQGNSAPDKSGLPSDRFSAERTGGSVSTLTIQRTQQEDSAVYLCASSLTGGINQPQHFGDGTRLSIL.

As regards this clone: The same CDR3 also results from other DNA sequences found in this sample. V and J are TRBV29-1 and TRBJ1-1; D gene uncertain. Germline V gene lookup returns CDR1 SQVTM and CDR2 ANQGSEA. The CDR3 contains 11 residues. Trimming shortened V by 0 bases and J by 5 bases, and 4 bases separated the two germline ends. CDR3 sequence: CSVEERTEAFF. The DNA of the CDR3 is TGCAGCGTTGAAGAACGGACTGAAGCTTTCTTT.

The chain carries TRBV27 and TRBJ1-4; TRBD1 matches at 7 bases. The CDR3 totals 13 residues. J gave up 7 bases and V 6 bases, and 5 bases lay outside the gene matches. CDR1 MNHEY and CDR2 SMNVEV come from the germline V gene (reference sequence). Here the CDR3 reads CASRPTGSEKLFF. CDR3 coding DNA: TGTGCCAGCAGGCCGACAGGGAGTGAAAAACTGTTTTTT.

Written as DNA, the CDR3 is TGTGCTAGTGGTCTGGGCGTGGGGGGAGGGGATGAAAAACTGTTTTTT. Amino acid sequence: CASGLGVGGGDEKLFF. The V gene is TRBV12-5, the J gene TRBJ1-4; D perhaps matches TRBD1 (5 bases). Per germline, CDR1 LGHNT and CDR2 FRNRAP. Trimming pared 5 bases from V and 6 bases from J, leaving 19 bases between. This CDR3 comprises 16 residues. Full variable domain (remainder filled in from reference TRBV12-5 and TRBJ1-4): DARVTQTPRHKVTEMGQEVTMRCQPILGHNTVFWYRQTMMQGLELLAYFRNRAPLDDSGMPKDRFSAEMPDATLATLKIQPSEPRDSAVYFCASGLGVGGGDEKLFFGSGTQLSVL.

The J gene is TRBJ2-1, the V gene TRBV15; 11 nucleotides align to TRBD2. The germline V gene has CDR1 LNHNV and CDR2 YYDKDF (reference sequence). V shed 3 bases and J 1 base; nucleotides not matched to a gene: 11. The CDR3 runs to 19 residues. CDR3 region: CATSRGRVAGGSSYNEQFF. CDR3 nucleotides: TGTGCCACCAGCAGGGGCCGGGTAGCGGGAGGGAGTTCCTACAATGAGCAGTTCTTC.

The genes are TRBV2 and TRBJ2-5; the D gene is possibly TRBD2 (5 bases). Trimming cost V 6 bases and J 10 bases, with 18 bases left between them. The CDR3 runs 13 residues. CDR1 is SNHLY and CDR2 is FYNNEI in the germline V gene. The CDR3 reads CASRMRNGLIQYF. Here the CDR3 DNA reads TGTGCCAGCAGAATGAGAAACGGACTCATCCAGTACTTC.

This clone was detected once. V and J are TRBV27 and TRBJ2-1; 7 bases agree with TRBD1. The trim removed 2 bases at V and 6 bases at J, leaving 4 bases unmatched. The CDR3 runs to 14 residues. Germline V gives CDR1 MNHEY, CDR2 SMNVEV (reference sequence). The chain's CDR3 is CASSLTPGGNEQFF. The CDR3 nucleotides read TGTGCCAGCAGTTTAACTCCAGGGGGCAATGAGCAGTTCTTC.

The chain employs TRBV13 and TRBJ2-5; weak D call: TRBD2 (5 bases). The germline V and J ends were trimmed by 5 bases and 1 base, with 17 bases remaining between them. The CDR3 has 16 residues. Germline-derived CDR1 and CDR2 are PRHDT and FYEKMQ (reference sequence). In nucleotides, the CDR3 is TGTGCCAGCAGCGCCTGGGTGGAGGCGCTCCAAGAGACCCAGTACTTC. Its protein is CASSAWVEALQETQYF.

CDR3 sequence (DNA): TGCGCCAGCAGCTTGGCAGGGGGAAACAATCAGCCCCAGCATTTT. Amino acid sequence: CASSLAGGNNQPQHF. The rearrangement uses TRBV5-1 and TRBJ1-5; TRBD1 matches 7 bases. The ends lost 0 bases at V and 3 bases at J; junction bases unmatched: 3. The CDR3 covers 15 residues. Germline V CDR1 and CDR2: SGHRS, YFSETQ. The entire variable domain, with the rest obtained from reference TRBV5-1 and TRBJ1-5, is as follows: KAGVTQTPRYLIKTRGQQVTLSCSPISGHRSVSWYQQTPGQGLQFLFEYFSETQRNKGNFPGRFSGRQFSNSRSEMNVSTLELGDSALYLCASSLAGGNNQPQHFGDGTRLSIL.

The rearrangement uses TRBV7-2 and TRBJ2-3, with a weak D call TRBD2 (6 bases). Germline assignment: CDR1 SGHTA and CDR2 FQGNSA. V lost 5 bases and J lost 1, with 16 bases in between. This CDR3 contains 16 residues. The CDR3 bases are TGTGCCAGCAGCCTCCTCCGAGGGACTGGCACAGATACGCAGTATTTT. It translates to CASSLLRGTGTDTQYF.

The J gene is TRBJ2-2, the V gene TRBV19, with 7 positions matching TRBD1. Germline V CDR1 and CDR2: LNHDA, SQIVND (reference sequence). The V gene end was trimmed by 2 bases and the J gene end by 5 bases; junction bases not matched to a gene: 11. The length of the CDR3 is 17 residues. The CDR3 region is CASSILRPTGKTGELFF. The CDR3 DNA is TGTGCCAGTAGTATACTCCGCCCGACAGGGAAGACCGGGGAGCTGTTTTTT.

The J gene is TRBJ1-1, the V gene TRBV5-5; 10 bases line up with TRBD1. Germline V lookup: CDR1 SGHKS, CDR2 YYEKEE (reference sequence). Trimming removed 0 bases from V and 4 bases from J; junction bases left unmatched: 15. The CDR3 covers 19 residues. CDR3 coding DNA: TGTGCCAGCAGCTTGGCCGGGACAGGGGAAGTTATTCCGAGCACTGAAGCTTTCTTT. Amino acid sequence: CASSLAGTGEVIPSTEAFF. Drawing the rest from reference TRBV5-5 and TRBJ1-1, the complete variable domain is DAGVTQSPTHLIKTRGQQVTLRCSPISGHKSVSWYQQVLGQGPQFIFQYYEKEERGRGNFPDRFSARQFPNYSSELNVNALLLGDSALYLCASSLAGTGEVIPSTEAFFGQGTRLTVV.

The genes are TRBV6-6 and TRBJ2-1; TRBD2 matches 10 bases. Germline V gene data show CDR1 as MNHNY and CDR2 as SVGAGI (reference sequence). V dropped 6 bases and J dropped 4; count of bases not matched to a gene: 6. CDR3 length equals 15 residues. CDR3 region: CASRELAGQYNEQFF. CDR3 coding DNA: TGTGCCAGCAGAGAACTAGCGGGACAATACAATGAGCAGTTCTTC.

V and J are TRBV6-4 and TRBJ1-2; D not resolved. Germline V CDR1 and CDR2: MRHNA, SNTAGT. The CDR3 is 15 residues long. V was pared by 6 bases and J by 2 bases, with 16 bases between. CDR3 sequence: CASRATLTGNYGYTF. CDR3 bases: TGTGCCAGCAGGGCAACACTCACCGGGAACTATGGCTACACCTTC.

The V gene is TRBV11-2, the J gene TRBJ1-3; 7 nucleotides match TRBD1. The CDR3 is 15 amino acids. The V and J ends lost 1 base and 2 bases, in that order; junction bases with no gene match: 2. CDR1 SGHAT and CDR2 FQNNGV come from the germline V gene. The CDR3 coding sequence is TGTGCCAGCAGCTTAGGAGGGGGCACTGGAAACACCATATATTTT. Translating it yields CASSLGGGTGNTIYF.

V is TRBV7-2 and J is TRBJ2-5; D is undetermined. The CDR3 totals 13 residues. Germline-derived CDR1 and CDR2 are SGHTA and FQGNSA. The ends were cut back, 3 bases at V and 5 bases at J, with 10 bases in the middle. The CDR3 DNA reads TGTGCCAGCAGCTTGGGCGCGCCGGAGACCCAGTACTTC. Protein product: CASSLGAPETQYF.

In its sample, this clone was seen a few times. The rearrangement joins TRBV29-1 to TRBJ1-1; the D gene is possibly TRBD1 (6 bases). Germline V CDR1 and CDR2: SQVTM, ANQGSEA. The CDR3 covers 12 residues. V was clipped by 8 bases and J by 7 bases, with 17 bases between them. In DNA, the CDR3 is TGCAGCACCCGCGAGGGGGTATATGAAGCTTTCTTT. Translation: CSTREGVYEAFF.

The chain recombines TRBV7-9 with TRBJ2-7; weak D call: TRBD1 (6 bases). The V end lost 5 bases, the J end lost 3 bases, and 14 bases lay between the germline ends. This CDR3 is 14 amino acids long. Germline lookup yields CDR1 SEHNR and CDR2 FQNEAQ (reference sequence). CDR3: CASSLGGVGYEQYF. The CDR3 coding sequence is TGTGCCAGCAGCCTAGGGGGAGTAGGCTACGAGCAGTACTTC.

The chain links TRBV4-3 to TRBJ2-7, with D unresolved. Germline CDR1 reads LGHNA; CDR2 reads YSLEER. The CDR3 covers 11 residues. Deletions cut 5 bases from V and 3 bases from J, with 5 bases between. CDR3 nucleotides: TGCGCCAGCAGCAATTTCTACGAGCAGTACTTC. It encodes CASSNFYEQYF.

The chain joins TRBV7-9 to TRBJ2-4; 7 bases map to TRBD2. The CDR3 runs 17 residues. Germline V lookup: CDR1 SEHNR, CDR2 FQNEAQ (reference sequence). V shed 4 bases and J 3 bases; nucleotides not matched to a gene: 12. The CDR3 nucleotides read TGTGCCAGCAGCTCCCTGGCGGGAGCTCGGGACAAAAACATTCAGTACTTC. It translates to CASSSLAGARDKNIQYF.

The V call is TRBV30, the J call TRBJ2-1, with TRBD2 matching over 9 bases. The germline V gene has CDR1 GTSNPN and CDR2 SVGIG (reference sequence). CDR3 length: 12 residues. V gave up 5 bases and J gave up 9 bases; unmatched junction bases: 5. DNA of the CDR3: TGTGCCTGGGCGGGAGGGCCCGGTGAGCAGTTCTTC. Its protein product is CAWAGGPGEQFF. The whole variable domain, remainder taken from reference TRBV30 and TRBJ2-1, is SQTIHQWPATLVQPVGSPLSLECTVEGTSNPNLYWYRQAAGRGLQLLFYSVGIGQISSEVPQNLSASRPQDRQFILSSKKLLLSDSGFYLCAWAGGPGEQFFGPGTRLTVL.